The present T cell receptor beta chain was sequenced within a study of metastatic and nonmetastatic thyroid tumors. Study details: For malignant and benign thyroid patients, tumor or nodule tissue and blood were the sources whose repertoires were compared. Study-wide points: Malignant thyroid tumors reportedly had TCR beta diversity that was significantly higher than in benign nodules, in blood and tumor.

Notes on this clone: Its antigen is unknown.

In germline, CDR1 is MNHEY, CDR2 SVGAGI. The V segment lost 2 bases and the J segment 6 bases; nucleotides outside the gene matches: 5. This CDR3 region has 15 residues. Original processing notes: Variation in CDR3 across clinicopathological groups served as the basis for constructing a distant-metastasis classifier in papillary thyroid cancer. With MiXCR, TCRdb reprocessed the PCR reads. These V and J calls derive from TCRdb rather than the authors' analysis. The sample has roughly 17,000 clones, 20% to 25% seen once. Before thyroid surgery, none of the patients had received any treatment. The sequencing input was tumor tissue. The receptor's source is a male donor with papillary thyroid cancer or a benign thyroid nodule (not recorded which). Some clones in this sample may be carry-over from other donors' samples. This chain links TRBV6-5 with TRBJ1-5; TRBD1 agrees at 9 bases. CDR3 sequence: CASSYGQGTAQPQHF. CDR3 DNA sequence: TGTGCCAGCAGTTACGGACAGGGGACGGCTCAGCCCCAGCATTTT.